One and the same sample provided the 15 T cell receptor beta chains below, sequenced in a study of T cell repertoires in cytomegalovirus infection. MiXCR, applied by TCRdb to the reads, yields one record per CDR3 protein. Counted here are fewer than 300,000 distinct CDR3 sequences, about 25% occurring once; the ten biggest clones make up approximately 15%. What was sequenced was PBMCs. These TCRs come from a human donor in good health (CMV status not recorded). Some clones in this sample may be carry-over from other donors' samples.

The table lists this clonotype with a few counts. The V call is TRBV6-6, the J call TRBJ2-5; D might be TRBD1 or TRBD2, each matching 5 bases. The CDR3 runs 14 residues. Per germline, CDR1 MNHNY and CDR2 SVGAGI (reference sequence). V dropped 6 bases and J dropped 6 bases, with 17 bases sitting between them. The CDR3: CASRDRGRRQTQYF. The CDR3 bases are TGTGCCAGCAGGGACCGGGGACGGCGACAGACCCAGTACTTC.

This clonotype was seen only a few times. The chain is built from TRBV19 and TRBJ2-1, with 13 bases that match TRBD2. The CDR3 spans 16 residues. V dropped 5 bases and J dropped 11; count of bases not matched to a gene: 12. Germline V gene sequence: CDR1 LNHDA, CDR2 SQIVND (reference sequence). The CDR3 DNA sequence: TGTGCCAGTAGTGTCCAACTAGCGGGAGGGCCGAATAAGCAGTTCTTC. Translated: CASSVQLAGGPNKQFF.

This clonotype was seen ten or more times. A junction boundary mismatches the germline segment, possibly from a read error. The CDR3 reads CASSLVAGGNEQFF. The CDR3 region has the DNA TGTGCCAGCAGCTTAGTCGCGGGAGGAAATGAGCAGTTCTTC. The chain carries TRBV5-1 and TRBJ2-1, with TRBD2 matching over 8 bases. The CDR3 spans 14 residues. The germline CDR1 and CDR2 sequences are SGHRS and YFSETQ.

This clonotype was counted once. The rearrangement uses TRBV20-1 and TRBJ1-5; tentatively, D is TRBD1 (5 bases). This CDR3 comprises 14 residues. V lost 2 bases and J lost 5, with 13 bases in between. Germline CDR1 is DFQATT and CDR2 is SNEGSKA (reference sequence). DNA of the CDR3: TGCAGTGCTAGACCCGGGGCGGGGGATCAGCCCCAGCATTTT. It specifies CSARPGAGDQPQHF.

This clonotype was seen many times. The gene calls are TRBV7-2 and TRBJ2-1, with D tentatively TRBD2 (7 bases). The CDR3 contains 16 residues. V was pared by 2 bases and J by 3 bases, with 14 bases between. Germline assignment: CDR1 SGHTA and CDR2 FQGNSA. CDR3 protein: CASSLLGGGGYNEQFF. The CDR3 DNA is TGTGCCAGCAGCTTACTCGGGGGAGGGGGCTACAATGAGCAGTTCTTC.

This clonotype turned up a few times. The chain couples TRBV7-2 to TRBJ2-4, with D perhaps given as TRBD1 or TRBD2 (5 bases each). The V end was cut by 1 base, the J end by 14 bases, with 15 bases between. The germline gives CDR1 SGHTA, CDR2 FQGNSA. The CDR3 consists of 13 residues. The CDR3 sequence is CASSLDLGTPEYF. DNA for the CDR3: TGTGCCAGCAGCTTAGATCTCGGGACCCCCGAGTACTTC.

This clonotype showed up just a few times. This chain joins TRBV12-3 or TRBV12-4 and TRBJ2-3; possible D gene TRBD1, 6 bases. The CDR3 totals 15 residues. V dropped 1 base and J dropped 6 bases, with 14 bases sitting between them. CDR3 sequence reads: CASSLVGAREDTQYF. The CDR3 nucleotides read TGTGCCAGCAGTTTAGTGGGGGCTAGGGAGGATACGCAGTATTTT.

This clonotype showed up many times. V usage is TRBV7-2 and J usage is TRBJ2-7; TRBD2 matches 9 bases. V gave up 2 bases and J gave up 6 bases; unmatched junction bases: 11. Germline CDR1 reads SGHTA; CDR2 reads FQGNSA. The CDR3 is 16 residues long. The CDR3 nucleotides are TGTGCCAGCAGCTTAAGGACAGGCGGGAGGGCCCTCGAGCAGTACTTC. Protein sequence: CASSLRTGGRALEQYF.

The gene calls are TRBV6-2 or TRBV6-3 and TRBJ2-2, with D maybe TRBD2 (5 bases). V was cut by 10 bases and J by 4 bases, with 19 bases left in between. CDR1 MNHEY and CDR2 SVGEGT come from the germline V gene. This CDR3 is 15 amino acids long. The CDR3 reads CANLSQIEGTGELFF. The CDR3 DNA follows: TGTGCCAACCTGTCCCAGATCGAGGGCACCGGGGAGCTGTTTTTT.

This chain joins TRBV10-3 and TRBJ2-1; D assignment may be TRBD1 or TRBD2 (5 bases each). Trimming left V 6 bases short and J 5 bases short, with 14 bases between. The CDR3 is 14 amino acids. In germline, CDR1 is ENHRY, CDR2 SYGVKD. CDR3 coding DNA: TGTGCCATCAGCGTGCCGGGACCACACAATGAGCAGTTCTTC. Encoded protein: CAISVPGPHNEQFF.

This chain links TRBV18 with TRBJ2-7, with D perhaps TRBD2 (6 bases). CDR1 and CDR2 from the germline V gene are KGHSH and LQKENI. This CDR3 contains 16 residues. V was clipped by 2 bases and J by 0 bases, with 14 bases between them. CDR3 protein: CASSPSRRGYSYEQYF. The CDR3 DNA follows: TGTGCCAGCTCACCATCAAGGCGGGGTTACTCCTACGAGCAGTACTTC.

This clonotype was counted at least ten times. This chain joins TRBV7-2 and TRBJ2-3; TRBD2 aligns across 8 bases. In germline, CDR1 is SGHTA, CDR2 FQGNSA. The CDR3 consists of 16 residues. The J segment lost 1 base and the V segment lost 6 bases, leaving 9 bases of the junction unmatched. The CDR3 region is CASSYRTSRGTDTQYF. The CDR3 DNA reads as TGTGCCAGCAGTTATAGGACTAGCCGAGGCACAGATACGCAGTATTTT. Combining the CDR3 with reference TRBV7-2 and TRBJ2-3 gives the whole variable domain GAGVSQSPSNKVTEKGKDVELRCDPISGHTALYWYRQSLGQGLEFLIYFQGNSAPDKSGLPSDRFSAERTGGSVSTLTIQRTQQEDSAVYLCASSYRTSRGTDTQYFGPGTRLTVL.

CDR3: CASSSAPSGANVLTF. DNA for the CDR3: TGTGCCAGCAGCTCGGCCCCCTCTGGGGCCAACGTCCTGACTTTC. This chain joins TRBV7-2 and TRBJ2-6; no firm D call. Germline V lookup: CDR1 SGHTA, CDR2 FQGNSA. Trimming shortened V by 4 bases and J by 0 bases, and 7 bases separated the two germline ends. This CDR3 contains 15 residues.

Ten or more counts support this clonotype. This chain joins TRBV7-2 and TRBJ2-7, with 9 bases identical to TRBD2. With 5 bases clipped from V and 4 bases from J, the junction kept 6 bases outside the gene matches. CDR3 size: 14 residues. In germline, CDR1 is SGHTA, CDR2 FQGNSA. CDR3 nucleotides: TGTGCCAGCAGCGCGGGGGGGGTGAGGTACGAGCAGTACTTC. Translation gives CASSAGGVRYEQYF. The full variable domain, in which reference TRBV7-2 and TRBJ2-7 provide the parts outside the CDR3, is GAGVSQSPSNKVTEKGKDVELRCDPISGHTALYWYRQSLGQGLEFLIYFQGNSAPDKSGLPSDRFSAERTGGSVSTLTIQRTQQEDSAVYLCASSAGGVRYEQYFGPGTRLTVT.

This clonotype has at least ten counts. The chain carries TRBV7-6 and TRBJ2-7; 9 nucleotides align to TRBD2. V trimming: 0 bases; J trimming: 2 bases; junction bases outside the gene matches: 11. The germline V gene encodes CDR1 SGHVS and CDR2 FNYEAQ. There are 18 residues in the CDR3. Here the CDR3 DNA reads TGTGCCAGCAGCTTAGCGGCGGGGGGGACGACTGCACCCTACGAGCAGTACTTC. It specifies CASSLAAGGTTAPYEQYF.